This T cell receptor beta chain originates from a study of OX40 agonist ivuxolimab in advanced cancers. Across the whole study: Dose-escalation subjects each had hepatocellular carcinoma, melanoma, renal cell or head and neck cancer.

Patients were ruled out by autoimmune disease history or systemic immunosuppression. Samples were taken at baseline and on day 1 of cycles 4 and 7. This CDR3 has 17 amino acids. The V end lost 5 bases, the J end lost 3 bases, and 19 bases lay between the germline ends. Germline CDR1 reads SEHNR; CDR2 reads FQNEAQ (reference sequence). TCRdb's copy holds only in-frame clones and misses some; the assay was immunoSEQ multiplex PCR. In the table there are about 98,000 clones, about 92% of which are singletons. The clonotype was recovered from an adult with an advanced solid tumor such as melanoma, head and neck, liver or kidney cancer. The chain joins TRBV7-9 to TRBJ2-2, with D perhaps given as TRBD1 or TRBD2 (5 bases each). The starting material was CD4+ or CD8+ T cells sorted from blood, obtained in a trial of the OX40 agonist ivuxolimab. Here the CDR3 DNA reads TGTGCCAGCAGCCCCCCGGCTTCACGGGGCTACACCGGGGAGCTGTTTTTT. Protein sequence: CASSPPASRGYTGELFF.